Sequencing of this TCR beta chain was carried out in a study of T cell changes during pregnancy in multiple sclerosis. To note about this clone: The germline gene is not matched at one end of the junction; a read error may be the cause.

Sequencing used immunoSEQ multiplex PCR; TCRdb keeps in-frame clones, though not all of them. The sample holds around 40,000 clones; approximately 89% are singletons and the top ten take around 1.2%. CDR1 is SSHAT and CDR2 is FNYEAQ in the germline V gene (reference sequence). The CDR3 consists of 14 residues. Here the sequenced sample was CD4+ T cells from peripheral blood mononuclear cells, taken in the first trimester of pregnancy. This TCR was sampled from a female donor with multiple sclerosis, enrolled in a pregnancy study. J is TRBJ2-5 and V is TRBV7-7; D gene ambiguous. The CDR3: CASSSGSAWETQYF. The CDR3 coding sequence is TGTGCTAGCAGCTCGGGTTCGGCTTGGGAGACCCAGTACTTC. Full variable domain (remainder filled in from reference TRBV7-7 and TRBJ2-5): GAGVSQSPRYKVTKRGQDVTLRCDPISSHATLYWYQQALGQGPEFLTYFNYEAQPDKSGLPSDRFSAERPEGSISTLTIQRTEQRDSAMYRCASSSGSAWETQYFGPGTRLLVL.